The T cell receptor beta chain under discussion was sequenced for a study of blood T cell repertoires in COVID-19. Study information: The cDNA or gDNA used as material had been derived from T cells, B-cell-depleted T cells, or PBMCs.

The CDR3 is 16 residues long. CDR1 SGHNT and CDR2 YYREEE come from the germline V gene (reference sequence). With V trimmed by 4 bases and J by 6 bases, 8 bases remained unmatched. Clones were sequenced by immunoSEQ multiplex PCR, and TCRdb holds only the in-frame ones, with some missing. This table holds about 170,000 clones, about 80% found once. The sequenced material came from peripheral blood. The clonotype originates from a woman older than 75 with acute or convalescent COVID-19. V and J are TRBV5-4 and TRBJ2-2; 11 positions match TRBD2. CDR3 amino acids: CASSVGTSGRAGELFF. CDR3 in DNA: TGTGCCAGCAGCGTCGGGACTAGCGGAAGGGCCGGGGAGCTGTTTTTT.